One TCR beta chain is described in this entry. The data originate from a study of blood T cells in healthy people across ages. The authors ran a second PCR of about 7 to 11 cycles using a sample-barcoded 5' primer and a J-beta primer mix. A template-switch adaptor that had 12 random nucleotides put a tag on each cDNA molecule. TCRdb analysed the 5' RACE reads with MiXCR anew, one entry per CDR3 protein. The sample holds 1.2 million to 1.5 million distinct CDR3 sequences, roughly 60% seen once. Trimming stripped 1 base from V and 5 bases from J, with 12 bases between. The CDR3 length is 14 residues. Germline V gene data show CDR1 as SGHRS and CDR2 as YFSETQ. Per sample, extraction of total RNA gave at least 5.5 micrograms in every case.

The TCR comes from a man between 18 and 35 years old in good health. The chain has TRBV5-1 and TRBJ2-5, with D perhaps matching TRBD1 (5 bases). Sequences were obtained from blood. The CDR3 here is CASSLIGESETQYF. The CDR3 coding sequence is TGCGCCAGCAGCTTGATAGGGGAATCGGAGACCCAGTACTTC. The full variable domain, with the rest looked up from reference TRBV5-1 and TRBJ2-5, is KAGVTQTPRYLIKTRGQQVTLSCSPISGHRSVSWYQQTPGQGLQFLFEYFSETQRNKGNFPGRFSGRQFSNSRSEMNVSTLELGDSALYLCASSLIGESETQYFGPGTRLLVL.